Listed below are T cell receptor beta chains from one sample, sequenced in a study of monozygotic twins with inflammatory bowel disease. TCRdb reanalyzed the 5' RACE reads and collapses them to one entry per CDR3 protein, without DNA. Its listing shows around 380,000 distinct CDR3 sequences. The source material was blood. The receptors originated from a human donor with ulcerative colitis or Crohn's disease, or a healthy co-twin of an affected twin (not recorded which). CDR3s include the opening cysteine and the closing phenylalanine or tryptophan.

v_gene: TRBV18; j_gene: TRBJ2-3; len: 15; CDR3aa: CASSPQYRATDTQYF
v_gene: TRBV12-3/TRBV12-4; j_gene: TRBJ1-5; len: 19; CDR3aa: CASSYKTYRGHKGNQPQHF
v_gene: TRBV20-1; j_gene: TRBJ1-2; len: 17; CDR3aa: CSARDRGGYRANYGYTF
v_gene: TRBV3-1; j_gene: TRBJ1-1; len: 16; CDR3aa: CASSDTGIRGNTEAFF
v_gene: TRBV9; j_gene: TRBJ2-1; len: 17; CDR3aa: CASSPRDPPGNYNEQFF
v_gene: TRBV7-2; j_gene: TRBJ1-5; len: 14; CDR3aa: CASSLEVFNQPQHF
v_gene: TRBV28; j_gene: TRBJ1-1; len: 12; CDR3aa: CASSLWPRGAFF
v_gene: TRBV29-1; j_gene: TRBJ1-2; len: 13; CDR3aa: CSALHRENYGYTF
v_gene: TRBV28; j_gene: TRBJ2-4; len: 16; CDR3aa: CASKMGTSGLLNIQYF
v_gene: TRBV18; j_gene: TRBJ1-3; len: 16; CDR3aa: CASSPKEGGSGNTIYF
v_gene: TRBV7-8; j_gene: TRBJ2-5; len: 13; CDR3aa: CATGLPSGETQYF
v_gene: TRBV5-1; j_gene: TRBJ2-7; len: 15; CDR3aa: CASSSLQGRMDEQYF
v_gene: TRBV11-3; j_gene: TRBJ2-2; len: 12; CDR3aa: CASSLVDGELFF
v_gene: TRBV3-1; j_gene: TRBJ1-2; len: 19; CDR3aa: CASSQATGSGRFPNYGYTF
v_gene: TRBV5-1; j_gene: TRBJ2-7; len: 14; CDR3aa: CASSINTGPYEQYF
v_gene: TRBV7-9; j_gene: TRBJ2-1; len: 17; CDR3aa: CASSWQGNPTSNNEQFF
v_gene: TRBV6-6; j_gene: TRBJ1-4; len: 13; CDR3aa: CASSYGVSEKLFF
v_gene: TRBV20-1; j_gene: TRBJ2-1; len: 15; CDR3aa: CSASQGKGTYNEQFF
v_gene: TRBV7-3; j_gene: TRBJ1-2; len: 13; CDR3aa: CASSLQGGKGYTF
v_gene: TRBV9; j_gene: TRBJ2-7; len: 14; CDR3aa: CASSAHGSTYEQYF
v_gene: TRBV7-2; j_gene: TRBJ2-2; len: 16; CDR3aa: CASRVPGLAVTGELFF
v_gene: TRBV5-1; j_gene: TRBJ2-7; len: 15; CDR3aa: CASSSVDPSTGEQYF
v_gene: TRBV6-5; j_gene: TRBJ1-3; len: 15; CDR3aa: CASSLTGTGGNTIYF
v_gene: TRBV28; j_gene: TRBJ2-7; len: 14; CDR3aa: CASRAPGLPYEQYF
v_gene: TRBV7-2; j_gene: TRBJ2-1; len: 16; CDR3aa: CASTSISGGALNEQFF
v_gene: TRBV5-1; j_gene: TRBJ1-2; len: 12; CDR3aa: CASSSEIGGYTF
v_gene: TRBV5-6; j_gene: TRBJ2-1; len: 15; CDR3aa: CASSLISGGYNEQFF
v_gene: TRBV28; j_gene: TRBJ1-3; len: 14; CDR3aa: CASSWELSGNTIYF
v_gene: TRBV5-1; j_gene: TRBJ2-3; len: 14; CDR3aa: CASSLELAEDTQYF
v_gene: TRBV20-1; j_gene: TRBJ1-5; len: 13; CDR3aa: CSVIPGQEAPQHF
v_gene: TRBV3-1; j_gene: TRBJ2-2; len: 15; CDR3aa: CASSPRGGDTGELFF
v_gene: TRBV20-1; j_gene: TRBJ1-5; len: 14; CDR3aa: CSAQAGGSNQPQHF
v_gene: TRBV12-3/TRBV12-4; j_gene: TRBJ2-2; len: 11; CDR3aa: CASSRAGELFF